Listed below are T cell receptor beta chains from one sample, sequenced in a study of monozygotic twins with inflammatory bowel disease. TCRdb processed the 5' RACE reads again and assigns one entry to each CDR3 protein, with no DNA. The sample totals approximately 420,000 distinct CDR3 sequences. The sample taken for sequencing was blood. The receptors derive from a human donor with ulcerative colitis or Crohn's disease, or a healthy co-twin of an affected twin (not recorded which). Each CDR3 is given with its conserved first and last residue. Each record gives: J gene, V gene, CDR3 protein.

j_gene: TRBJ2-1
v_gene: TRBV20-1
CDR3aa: CSAKLAGGTNEQFF

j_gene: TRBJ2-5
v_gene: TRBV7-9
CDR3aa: CASRGWKTKETQYF

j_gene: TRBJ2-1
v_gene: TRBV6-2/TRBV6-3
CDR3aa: CASSYLRTGVNEQFF

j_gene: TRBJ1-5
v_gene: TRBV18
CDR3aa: CASSLGTGGYSGNQPQHF

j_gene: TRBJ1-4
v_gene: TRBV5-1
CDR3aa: CASSGGLVSNEKLFF

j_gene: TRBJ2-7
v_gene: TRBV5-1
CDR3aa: CASSGGTVYEQYF

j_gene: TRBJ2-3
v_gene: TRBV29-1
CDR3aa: CSAREGTTDTQYF

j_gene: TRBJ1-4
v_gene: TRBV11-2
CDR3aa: CASSFRALPEKLFF

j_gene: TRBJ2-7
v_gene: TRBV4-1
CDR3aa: CASSQGAGGYSYEQYF

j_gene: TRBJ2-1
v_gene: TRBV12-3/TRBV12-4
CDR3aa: CASSRVGSGREQFF

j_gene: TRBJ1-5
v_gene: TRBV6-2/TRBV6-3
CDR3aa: CASSYYGFRGINQPQHF

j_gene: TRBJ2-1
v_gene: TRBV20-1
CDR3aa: CSARDTASGGYNEQFF

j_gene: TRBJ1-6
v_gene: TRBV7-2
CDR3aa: CASSFLQGRAYNSPLHF

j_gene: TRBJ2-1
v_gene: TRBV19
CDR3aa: CASSRKVAGVSSYNEQFF

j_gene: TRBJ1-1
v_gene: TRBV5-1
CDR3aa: CAARQATRRDTEAFF

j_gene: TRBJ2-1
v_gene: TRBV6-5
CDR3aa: CATQSPNNEQFF

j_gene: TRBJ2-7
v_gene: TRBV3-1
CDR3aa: CASSQTGRDYSYEQYF

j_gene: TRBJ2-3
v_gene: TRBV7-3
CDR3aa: CASSLLPGSGTDTQYF

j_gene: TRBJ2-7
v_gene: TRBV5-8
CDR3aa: CASSLAQFYREREQYF

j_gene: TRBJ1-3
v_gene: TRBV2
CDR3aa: CASSEEGLPGNTIYF

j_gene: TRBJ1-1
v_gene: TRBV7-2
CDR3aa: CASSLGGQSMNTEAFF

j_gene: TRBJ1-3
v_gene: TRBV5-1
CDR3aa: CASSPGGASSGNTIYF

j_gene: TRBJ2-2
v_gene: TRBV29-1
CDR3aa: CSVGGTGELFF

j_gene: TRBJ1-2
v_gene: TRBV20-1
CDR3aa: CSARERAGYTF

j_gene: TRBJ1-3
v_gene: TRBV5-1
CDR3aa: CASREIGGNTIYF

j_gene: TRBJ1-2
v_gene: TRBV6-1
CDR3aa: CASRRTGDNYGYTF

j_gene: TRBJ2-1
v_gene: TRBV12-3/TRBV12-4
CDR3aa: CASRSGLAGGLSYNEQFF

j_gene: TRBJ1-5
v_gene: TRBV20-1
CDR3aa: CSARALLDREGQPQHF

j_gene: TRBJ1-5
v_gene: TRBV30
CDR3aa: CAWSRTGEQPQHF

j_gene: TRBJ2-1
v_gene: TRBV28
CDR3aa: CASISASGVRTYNEQFF

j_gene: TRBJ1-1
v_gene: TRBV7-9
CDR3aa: CASSLSRGNTEAFF

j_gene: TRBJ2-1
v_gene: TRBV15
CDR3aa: CATSKRLAGENEQFF

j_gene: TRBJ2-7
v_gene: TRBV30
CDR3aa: CAWSAGTVPYEQYF

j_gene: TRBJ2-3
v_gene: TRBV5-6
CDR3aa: CASSLGLAAASTDTQYF

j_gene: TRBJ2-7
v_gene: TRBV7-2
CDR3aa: CASSLGRRFNEQYF

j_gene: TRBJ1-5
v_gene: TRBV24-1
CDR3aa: CATSGGQGVNQPQHF

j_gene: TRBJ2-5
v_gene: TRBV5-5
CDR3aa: CASSLGGLAGRETQYF

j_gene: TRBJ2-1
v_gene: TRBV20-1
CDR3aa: CSARDLASVNEQFF

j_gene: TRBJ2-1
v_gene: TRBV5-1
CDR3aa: CASSPQGLNNEQFF

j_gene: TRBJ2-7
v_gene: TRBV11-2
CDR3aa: CASSLDETSGRPPFYEQYF

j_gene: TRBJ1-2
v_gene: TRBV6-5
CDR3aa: CASRGGAGYTF

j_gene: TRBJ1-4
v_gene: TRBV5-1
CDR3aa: CASSLNMRATNEKLFF

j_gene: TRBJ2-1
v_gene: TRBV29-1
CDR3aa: CSAHSGTQPYNEQFF

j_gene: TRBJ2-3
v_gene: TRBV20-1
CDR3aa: CSARDGSGGADTQYF

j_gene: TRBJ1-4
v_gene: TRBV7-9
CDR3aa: CASSLVGTGLGTEKLFF

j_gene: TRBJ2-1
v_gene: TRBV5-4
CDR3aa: CASRSLADGNEQFF

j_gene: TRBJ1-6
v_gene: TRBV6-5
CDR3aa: CASMGVGFSPLHF

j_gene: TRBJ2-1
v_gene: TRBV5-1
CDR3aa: CASSALLAGVGNEQFF

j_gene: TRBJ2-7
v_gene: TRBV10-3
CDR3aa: CAIGQQEYEQYF

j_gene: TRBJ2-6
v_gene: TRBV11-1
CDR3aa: CASSLASGGLAGANVLTF

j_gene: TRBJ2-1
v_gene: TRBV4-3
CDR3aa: CASSQDLRNEQFF

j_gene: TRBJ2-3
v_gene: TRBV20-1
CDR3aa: CSASEGQGVTDTQYF